This T cell receptor (beta chain) was identified in a study of regulatory T cells in long-lasting Graves disease. Time point indicated: persistent/refractory GD, antithyroid drugs over 5 years with positive TRAb. PBMCs provided the RNA from which the TCR library was made. EDTA tubes were used for drawing around 9.7 milliliters of peripheral blood. Both iRepertoire HTBI primers and Arm-PCR of CDR3 regions were used to build the TCR beta libraries. TCRdb called the multiplex PCR reads again in MiXCR, with one record for every CDR3 protein. This table has a few hundred thousand distinct CDR3 sequences, 20% to 25% appearing once. The source is a woman in her forties with Graves disease. The sequencing used peripheral blood mononuclear cells (PBMCs), collected when the disease was refractory, from a patient treated with antithyroid drugs.

The CDR3, as DNA: TGTGCCAGCAACCCACGGACCGGCCTGAACTATGGCTACACCTTC. Its protein is CASNPRTGLNYGYTF. The chain couples TRBV28 to TRBJ1-2; D uncertain. The CDR3 extends over 15 amino acids. Germline CDR1 reads MDHEN; CDR2 reads SYDVKM. The V and J ends lost 7 bases and 2 bases respectively, with 17 bases between them.